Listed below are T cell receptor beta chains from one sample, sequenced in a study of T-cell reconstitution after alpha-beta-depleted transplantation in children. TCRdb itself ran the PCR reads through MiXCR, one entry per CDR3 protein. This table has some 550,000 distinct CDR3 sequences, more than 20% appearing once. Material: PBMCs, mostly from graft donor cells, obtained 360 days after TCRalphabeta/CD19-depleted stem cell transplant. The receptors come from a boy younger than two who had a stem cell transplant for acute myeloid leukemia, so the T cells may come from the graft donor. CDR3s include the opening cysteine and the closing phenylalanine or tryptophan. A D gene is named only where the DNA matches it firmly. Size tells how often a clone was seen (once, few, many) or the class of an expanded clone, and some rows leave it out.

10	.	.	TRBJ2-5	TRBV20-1	TGCACCCCAGCAGGGATGACCCAGTACTTC	CTPAGMTQYF
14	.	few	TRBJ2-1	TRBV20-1	TGCAGTGCTAGTGGGGGGCGCTGGGACAATGAGCAGTTCTTC	CSASGGRWDNEQFF
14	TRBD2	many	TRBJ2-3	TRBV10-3	TGTGCCATCAGTGCTAGCGGGGGAGAAAATACGCAGTATTTT	CAISASGGENTQYF
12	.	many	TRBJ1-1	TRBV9	TGTGCCAGCAGCGGGGGCGCGACTGAAGCTTTCTTT	CASSGGATEAFF
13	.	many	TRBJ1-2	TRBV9	TGTGCCAGCAGCGTAGCAGGAGGCGATGGCTACACCTTC	CASSVAGGDGYTF
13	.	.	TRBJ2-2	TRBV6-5	TGTGCCAGCAGTTCGCCTATTACCGGGGAGCTGTTTTTT	CASSSPITGELFF
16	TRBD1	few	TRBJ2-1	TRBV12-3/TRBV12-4	TGTGCCAGCACTCGTGGCCAGGACAGGGTCTACAATGAGCAGTTCTTC	CASTRGQDRVYNEQFF
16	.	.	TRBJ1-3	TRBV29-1	TGCAGCGTTGAGATAGAGGGATGGAGCTCTGGAAACACCATATATTTT	CSVEIEGWSSGNTIYF
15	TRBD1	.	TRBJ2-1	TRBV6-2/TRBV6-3	TGTGCCAGCAGCCCGGTGGGACAGGCCTACAATGAGCAGTTCTTC	CASSPVGQAYNEQFF
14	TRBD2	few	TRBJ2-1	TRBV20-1	TGCAGCCGCCGAGAGACGGGGGGGCACAATGAGCAGTTCTTC	CSRRETGGHNEQFF
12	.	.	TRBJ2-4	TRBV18	TGTGCCAGCTCACCTAGGACCGACATTCAGTACTTC	CASSPRTDIQYF
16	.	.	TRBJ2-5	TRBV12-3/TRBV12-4	TGTGCCAGCAGTCTAGGGGGAGCGGTGAACCAAGAGACCCAGTACTTC	CASSLGGAVNQETQYF
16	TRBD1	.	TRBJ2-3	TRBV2	TGTGCCAGCAGTGAGCCTGGGACAGGGCAGGAGGATACGCAGTATTTT	CASSEPGTGQEDTQYF
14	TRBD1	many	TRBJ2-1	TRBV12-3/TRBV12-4	TGTGCCAGCAGTTCGTCCCGGGACAGGGCTGAGCAGTTCTTC	CASSSSRDRAEQFF
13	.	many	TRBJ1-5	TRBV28	TGTGCCAGCCTGGGGGGGACGAGACAGCCCCAGCATTTT	CASLGGTRQPQHF
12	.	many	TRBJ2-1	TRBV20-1	TGCAGTGCGCCAGCCACCTACAATGAGCAGTTCTTC	CSAPATYNEQFF
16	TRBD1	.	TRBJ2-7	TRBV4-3	TGCGCCAGCAGCGAATCCGGGACAGGAGGAACGGAGGAGCAGTACTTC	CASSESGTGGTEEQYF
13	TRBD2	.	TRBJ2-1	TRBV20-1	TGCAGTGCTAAACTAGCGGGCCAAGAAGGGCAGTTCTTC	CSAKLAGQEGQFF
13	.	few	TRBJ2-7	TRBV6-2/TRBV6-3	TGTGCCAGCAACAAGGGACTGTCCTACGAGCAGTACTTC	CASNKGLSYEQYF
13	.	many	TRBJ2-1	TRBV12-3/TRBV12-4	TGTGCCAGCAGTTTAGGGGGGCCTAATGAGCAGTTCTTC	CASSLGGPNEQFF
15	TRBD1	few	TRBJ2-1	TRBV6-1	TGTGCCAGCAGTCCCTCCGGGACAGGGCGGGATGAGCAGTTCTTC	CASSPSGTGRDEQFF
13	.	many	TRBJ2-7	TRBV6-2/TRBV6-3	TGTGCCAGCAGTGATCAGGGGAGGTACGAGCAGTACTTC	CASSDQGRYEQYF
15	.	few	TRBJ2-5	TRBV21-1	TGTGCCAGCAGCAAATTATTGGACTGTCAAGAGACCCAGTACTTC	CASSKLLDCQETQYF
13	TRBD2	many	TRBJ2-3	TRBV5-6	TGTGCCAGCAGCTCGGCGGGGGCAGATACGCAGTATTTT	CASSSAGADTQYF
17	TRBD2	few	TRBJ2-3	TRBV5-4	TGTGCCAGCAGCTTGGCGGGGCTAGCGGTTTCCACAGATACGCAGTATTTT	CASSLAGLAVSTDTQYF
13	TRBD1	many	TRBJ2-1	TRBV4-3	TGCGCCAGCAGCCAAAAGGACAGGGAAGAGCAGTTCTTC	CASSQKDREEQFF
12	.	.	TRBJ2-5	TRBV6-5	TGTGCCTCCCGAGTCGGAAGGGAGACCCAGTACTTC	CASRVGRETQYF
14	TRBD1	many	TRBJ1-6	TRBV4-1	TGCGCCAGCAGCCCCGGACAGGGGGGTTCACCCCTCCACTTT	CASSPGQGGSPLHF
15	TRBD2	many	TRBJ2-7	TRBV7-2	TGTGCCAGCAGCATACTAGCGGGGGGACCCTACGAGCAGTACTTC	CASSILAGGPYEQYF
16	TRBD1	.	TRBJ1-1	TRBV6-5	TGTGCCAGCAGTTACTCGAGGACAGGCATGAACACTGAAGCTTTCTTT	CASSYSRTGMNTEAFF
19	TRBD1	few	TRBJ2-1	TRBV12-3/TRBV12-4	TGTGCCAGCAGTTTAGTTGGGACAGGGGACGCTTCCTCCTACAATGAGCAGTTCTTC	CASSLVGTGDASSYNEQFF
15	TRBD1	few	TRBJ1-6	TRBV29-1	TGCAGCTACGTGCCGGGACAGGGGAAGAATTCACCCCTCCACTTT	CSYVPGQGKNSPLHF
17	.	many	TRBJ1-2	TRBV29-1	TGCAGCGTTGACTTTTATTGGGCGGGGGGGCCTAACTATGGCTACACCTTC	CSVDFYWAGGPNYGYTF
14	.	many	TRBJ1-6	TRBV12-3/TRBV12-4	TGTGCCAGCAGTGGCGGGACGAGTAATTCACCCCTCCACTTT	CASSGGTSNSPLHF
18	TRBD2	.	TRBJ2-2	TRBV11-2	TGTGCCAGCAGCTTAGAGGGATGGGACTACCCGAACACCGGGGAGCTGTTTTTT	CASSLEGWDYPNTGELFF
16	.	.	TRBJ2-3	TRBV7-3	TGTGCCAGCAGCTCCAATTCCGGGGGTGGCACAGATACGCAGTATTTT	CASSSNSGGGTDTQYF
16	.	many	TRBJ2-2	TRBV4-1	TGCGCCAGCAGCCACCCCTTCCAGGGAAAGGCCGGGGAGCTGTTTTTT	CASSHPFQGKAGELFF
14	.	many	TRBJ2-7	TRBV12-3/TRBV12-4	TGTGCCAGCAGTCCGCGACGGACCTCCTACGAGCAGTACTTC	CASSPRRTSYEQYF
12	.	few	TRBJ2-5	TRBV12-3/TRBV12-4	TGTGCCAGCAGGTGGGCCCAAGAGACCCAGTACTTC	CASRWAQETQYF